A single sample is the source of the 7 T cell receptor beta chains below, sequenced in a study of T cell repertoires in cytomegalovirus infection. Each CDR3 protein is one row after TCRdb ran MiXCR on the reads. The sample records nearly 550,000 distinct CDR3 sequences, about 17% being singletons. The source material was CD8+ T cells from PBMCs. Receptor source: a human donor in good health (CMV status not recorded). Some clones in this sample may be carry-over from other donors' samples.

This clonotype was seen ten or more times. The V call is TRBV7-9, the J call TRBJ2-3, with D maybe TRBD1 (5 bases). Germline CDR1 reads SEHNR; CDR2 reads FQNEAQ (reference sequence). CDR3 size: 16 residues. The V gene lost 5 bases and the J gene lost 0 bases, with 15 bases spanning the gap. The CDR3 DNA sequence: TGTGCCAGCAGCGCCCCCAGGGTCACTAGCACAGATACGCAGTATTTT. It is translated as CASSAPRVTSTDTQYF.

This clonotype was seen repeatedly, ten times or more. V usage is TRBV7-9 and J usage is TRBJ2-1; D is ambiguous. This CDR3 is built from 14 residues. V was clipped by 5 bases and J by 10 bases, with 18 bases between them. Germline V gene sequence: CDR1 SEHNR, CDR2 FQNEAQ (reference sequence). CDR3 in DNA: TGTGCCAGCAGCCCGGCCCCGGCCGTCCAGGAGCAGTTCTTC. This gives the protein CASSPAPAVQEQFF.

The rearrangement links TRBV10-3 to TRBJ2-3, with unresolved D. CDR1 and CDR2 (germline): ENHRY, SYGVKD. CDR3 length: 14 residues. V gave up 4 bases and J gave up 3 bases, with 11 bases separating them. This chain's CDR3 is CAISGVGSTDTQYF. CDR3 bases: TGTGCCATCAGTGGGGTGGGCTCGACAGATACGCAGTATTTT.

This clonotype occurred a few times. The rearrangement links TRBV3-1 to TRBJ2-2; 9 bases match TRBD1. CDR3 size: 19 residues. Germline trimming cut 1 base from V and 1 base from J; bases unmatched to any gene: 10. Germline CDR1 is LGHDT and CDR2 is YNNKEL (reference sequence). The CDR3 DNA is TGTGCCAGCAGCCAAGGATATACAGGGGGCAGGAGGAACACCGGGGAGCTGTTTTTT. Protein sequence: CASSQGYTGGRRNTGELFF.

The CDR3 spells CASSDPAEEVAGNTIYF. The CDR3 DNA is TGTGCCAGCAGTGACCCCGCGGAGGAGGTTGCCGGAAACACCATATATTTT. This chain joins TRBV25-1 and TRBJ1-3; D is unresolved. In germline, CDR1 is MGHDK, CDR2 SYGVNS. The CDR3 consists of 17 residues. Trimming took 3 bases from V and 4 from J, leaving 19 bases between them.

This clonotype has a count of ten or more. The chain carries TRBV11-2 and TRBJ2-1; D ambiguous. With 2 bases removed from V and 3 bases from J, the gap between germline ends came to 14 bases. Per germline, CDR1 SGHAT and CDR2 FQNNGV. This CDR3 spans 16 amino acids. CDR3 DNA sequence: TGTGCCAGCAGCTTAAATCTAGTCTTGGGCTACAATGAGCAGTTCTTC. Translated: CASSLNLVLGYNEQFF.

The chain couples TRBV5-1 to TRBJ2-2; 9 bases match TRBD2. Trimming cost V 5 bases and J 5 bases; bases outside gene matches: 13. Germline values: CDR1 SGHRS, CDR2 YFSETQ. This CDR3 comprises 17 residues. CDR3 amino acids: CASSSPLAGRGTGELFF. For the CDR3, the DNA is TGCGCCAGCAGTTCCCCCCTAGCGGGACGAGGAACCGGGGAGCTGTTTTTT.